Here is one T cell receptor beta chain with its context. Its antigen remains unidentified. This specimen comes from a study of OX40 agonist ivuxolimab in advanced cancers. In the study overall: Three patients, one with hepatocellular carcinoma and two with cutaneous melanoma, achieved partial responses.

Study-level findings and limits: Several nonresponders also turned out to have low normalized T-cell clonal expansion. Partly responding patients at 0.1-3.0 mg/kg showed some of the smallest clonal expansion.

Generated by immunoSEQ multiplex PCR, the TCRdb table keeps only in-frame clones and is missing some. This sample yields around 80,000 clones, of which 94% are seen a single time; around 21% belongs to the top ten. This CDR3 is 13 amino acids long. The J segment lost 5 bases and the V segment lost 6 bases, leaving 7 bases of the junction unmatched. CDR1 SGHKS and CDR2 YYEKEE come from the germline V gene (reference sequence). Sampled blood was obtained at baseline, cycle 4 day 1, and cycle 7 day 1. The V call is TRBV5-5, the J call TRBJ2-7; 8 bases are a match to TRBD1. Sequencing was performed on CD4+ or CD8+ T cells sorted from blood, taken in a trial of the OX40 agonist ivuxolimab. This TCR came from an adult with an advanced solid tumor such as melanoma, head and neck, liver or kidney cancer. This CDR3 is CASTTGQVNEQYF. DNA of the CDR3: TGTGCCAGCACCACGGGACAGGTCAACGAGCAGTACTTC.